Presented here are 10 T cell receptor beta chains from one specimen sequenced in a study of blood T cell repertoires in COVID-19. Assay: immunoSEQ multiplex PCR; the TCRdb copy retains only in-frame clones and omits some. The data contain 150,000 to 200,000 clones, approximately 80% of them singletons. The sequenced sample consisted of peripheral blood. Receptors originate from a woman older than 75 with acute or convalescent COVID-19.

The chain links TRBV28 to TRBJ1-4, with D perhaps matching TRBD1 (6 bases). CDR3 size: 15 residues. CDR1 is MDHEN, CDR2 SYDVKM, per germline. The V end was cut by 2 bases, the J end by 7 bases, with 14 bases between. The DNA for the CDR3 is TGTGCCAGCAGTTTAGCGGGGGGCGATGGTGAAAAACTGTTTTTT. Its protein product is CASSLAGGDGEKLFF.

This CDR3 reads CASSRTSGHNEQFF. CDR3 coding DNA: TGTGCCAGCAGCCGGACTAGCGGACACAATGAGCAGTTCTTC. The chain links TRBV6-2 or TRBV6-3 to TRBJ2-1, with 10 bases lining up with TRBD2. The CDR3 is 14 amino acids. The J segment lost 5 bases and the V segment lost 6 bases, leaving 4 bases of the junction unmatched. CDR1 MNHEY and CDR2 SVGEGT come from the germline V gene.

CDR3 sequence (DNA): TGTGCCAGTAGTATAGCACGGGGACAGGGAGTCGGCGGCTACACCTTC. It specifies CASSIARGQGVGGYTF. The J gene is TRBJ1-2, the V gene TRBV19; TRBD1 matches 9 bases. The V gene's germline CDR1 is LNHDA and CDR2 SQIVND (reference sequence). The CDR3 has 16 amino acids. J lost 8 bases, V lost 1 base, and 11 bases had no gene match.

The V gene is TRBV18, the J gene TRBJ1-4, with D perhaps matching TRBD1 (6 bases). The length of the CDR3 is 16 residues. V was clipped by 1 base and J by 6 bases, with 15 bases between them. Germline CDR1 KGHSH, CDR2 LQKENI. The CDR3 region is CASSPLQGGVDEKLFF. In DNA form, the CDR3 reads TGTGCCAGCTCACCACTACAGGGTGGCGTTGATGAAAAACTGTTTTTT.

The rearrangement uses TRBV10-1 and TRBJ2-5, with D perhaps TRBD2 (7 bases). The CDR3 spans 15 residues. Germline lookup yields CDR1 WNHNN and CDR2 SYGVQD (reference sequence). Trimming took 2 bases from V and 5 from J, leaving 15 bases between them. CDR3: CASSEGTGGRETQYF. The DNA of the CDR3 is TGCGCCAGCAGTGAGGGGACGGGGGGCCGGGAGACCCAGTACTTC.

The chain couples TRBV19 to TRBJ2-1; 8 positions agree with TRBD2. Germline V gene lookup returns CDR1 LNHDA and CDR2 SQIVND (reference sequence). The CDR3 covers 16 residues. Trimming removed 7 bases from V and 4 bases from J; junction bases left unmatched: 12. The CDR3 bases are TGTGCCAGTAATCCCCCGGGTAGCGGGAAGTACAATGAGCAGTTCTTC. Residues: CASNPPGSGKYNEQFF.

The chain is built from TRBV6-5 and TRBJ1-1; D unclear. There are 15 residues in the CDR3. V shed 0 bases and J shed 5 bases, with 13 bases lying between them. Germline assignment: CDR1 MNHEY and CDR2 SVGAGI. The CDR3 here is CASSYSLGGRTEAFF. The CDR3 DNA follows: TGTGCCAGCAGTTACTCCCTAGGAGGTAGGACTGAAGCTTTCTTT.

This chain joins TRBV6-6 and TRBJ2-1; 9 bases map to TRBD1. From germline, CDR1 is MNHNY and CDR2 SVGAGI (reference sequence). Germline trimming cut 4 bases from V and 2 bases from J; bases unmatched to any gene: 6. The CDR3 runs to 16 residues. Here the CDR3 DNA reads TGTGCCAGCAGTTCCCGGACAGGGGACACCTACAATGAGCAGTTCTTC. Its translation: CASSSRTGDTYNEQFF.

Of note for this clone: Within the sample, other DNA sequences also encode this same CDR3. The J gene is TRBJ1-3, the V gene TRBV5-1; no reliable D call. Germline CDR1 is SGHRS and CDR2 is YFSETQ. The CDR3 spans 14 residues. The V end lost 4 bases, the J end lost 2 bases, and 10 bases lay between the germline ends. As DNA, the CDR3 is TGCGCCAGCAGCCCCGGAGGGACTGGAAACACCATATATTTT. It is translated as CASSPGGTGNTIYF.

J is TRBJ1-1 and V is TRBV5-1, with TRBD1 matching over 7 bases. The J segment lost 1 base and the V segment lost 4 bases, leaving 1 base of the junction unmatched. Germline CDR1 reads SGHRS; CDR2 reads YFSETQ. The CDR3 extends over 13 amino acids. The CDR3: CASSRTGNTEAFF. CDR3 sequence (DNA): TGCGCCAGCAGCCGGACAGGGAACACTGAAGCTTTCTTT. Full variable domain (remainder filled in from reference TRBV5-1 and TRBJ1-1): KAGVTQTPRYLIKTRGQQVTLSCSPISGHRSVSWYQQTPGQGLQFLFEYFSETQRNKGNFPGRFSGRQFSNSRSEMNVSTLELGDSALYLCASSRTGNTEAFFGQGTRLTVV.